Each of the 18 T cell receptor beta chains below was sequenced from the same sample in a study of PD-1 blockade in mismatch repair-deficient tumors. No cognate antigen is known for these TCRs. Profiling relied on immunoSEQ multiplex PCR, and the TCRdb table lists in-frame clones only, not all of them. The sample comprises under 9,500 clones, about 87% of which are singletons, and about 12% rests with the top ten. Time point: approximately ten-day in vitro stimulation with candidate neoantigen peptide 7. Source: cells cultured in vitro, taken from a patient treated with pembrolizumab. The receptor set was obtained from an adult with mismatch repair-deficient cancer.

V gene TRBV27 combines with J gene TRBJ1-5, with D possibly being TRBD1 (5 bases). CDR1 and CDR2 from the germline V gene are MNHEY and SMNVEV (reference sequence). The CDR3 runs to 19 residues. V lost 0 bases and J 1 base, leaving 19 bases between the germline ends. The CDR3 here is CASSLSGSQGPGSNQPQHF. In DNA, the CDR3 is TGTGCCAGCAGTTTATCGGGCAGCCAGGGACCGGGGAGCAATCAGCCCCAGCATTTT.

V and J are TRBV27 and TRBJ2-5; D is possibly TRBD2 (5 bases). Trimming took 0 bases from V and 5 from J, leaving 13 bases between them. The CDR3 runs to 15 residues. The germline V gene has CDR1 MNHEY and CDR2 SMNVEV (reference sequence). The CDR3 loop reads CASSLSIRGPETQYF. The CDR3 DNA is TGTGCCAGCAGTTTATCGATACGGGGTCCGGAGACCCAGTACTTC.

This clone showed up just once. The V call is TRBV12-5, the J call TRBJ1-1; D gene uncertain. V was shortened by 2 bases and J by 8 bases, with 9 bases between the two germline ends. CDR3 size: 12 residues. Germline CDR1 LGHNT, CDR2 FRNRAP. The CDR3 nucleotides read TGTGCTAGTGGTTTGAACAGACGCGAAGCTTTCTTT. Its protein product is CASGLNRREAFF.

V gene TRBV28 combines with J gene TRBJ1-2; no clear D gene. The CDR3 sequence is 16 residues long. Germline V gene lookup returns CDR1 MDHEN and CDR2 SYDVKM. V dropped 6 bases and J dropped 4 bases, with 21 bases sitting between them. CDR3 protein: CASRPPPRVRSYGYTF. CDR3 nucleotide sequence: TGTGCCAGCAGACCACCCCCGAGAGTCAGGAGCTATGGCTACACCTTC.

The chain joins TRBV6-1 to TRBJ2-3; 8 bases are shared with TRBD1. Germline V gene data show CDR1 as MNHNS and CDR2 as SASEGT. The CDR3 runs 15 residues. V shed 2 bases and J 3 bases; nucleotides not matched to a gene: 4. CDR3 region: CASSELRQGTDTQYF. As DNA, the CDR3 is TGTGCCAGCAGTGAACTTCGACAGGGGACAGATACGCAGTATTTT.

The CDR3, as DNA: TGTGCCAGCAGCCGACGGACAGGAACCTACGAGCAGTACTTC. Residues: CASSRRTGTYEQYF. The chain uses TRBV5-6 and TRBJ2-7, with TRBD1 matching over 7 bases. CDR1 and CDR2 from the germline V gene are SGHDT and YYEEEE. Trimming at V came to 4 bases and at J to 2 bases, leaving 6 bases not matched to a gene. The CDR3 consists of 14 residues.

V is TRBV5-1 and J is TRBJ2-7; no clear D. The V gene's germline CDR1 is SGHRS and CDR2 YFSETQ. The CDR3 extends over 12 amino acids. The ends were cut back, 3 bases at V and 2 bases at J, with 6 bases in the middle. CDR3 region: CASSSHPYEQYF. In DNA form, the CDR3 reads TGCGCCAGCAGCTCGCATCCCTACGAGCAGTACTTC.

This clone has only a few counts. The chain carries TRBV2 and TRBJ2-7, with no clear D. In germline, CDR1 is SNHLY, CDR2 FYNNEI. With 6 bases removed from V and 4 bases from J, the gap between germline ends came to 7 bases. CDR3 size: 11 residues. The CDR3: CASSVEYEQYF. The CDR3 coding sequence is TGTGCCAGCAGCGTAGAATACGAGCAGTACTTC.

The genes are TRBV18 and TRBJ2-4, with D possibly matching TRBD1 (6 bases). Trimming pared 3 bases from V and 1 base from J, leaving 13 bases between. Per germline, CDR1 KGHSH and CDR2 LQKENI. The CDR3 is 16 amino acids. Here the CDR3 reads CASSPPGDRAKNIQYF. CDR3 DNA sequence: TGTGCCAGCTCACCCCCAGGGGACCGCGCCAAAAACATTCAGTACTTC.

The rearrangement uses TRBV9 and TRBJ2-1, with 13 nucleotides matching TRBD2. Germline V gene sequence: CDR1 SGDLS, CDR2 YYNGEE. This CDR3 contains 16 residues. Trimming at V came to 4 bases and at J to 8 bases, leaving 9 bases not matched to a gene. CDR3 sequence (DNA): TGTGCCAGCAGCCCGGGGACTAGCGGGATATTGGATGAGCAGTTCTTC. Its translation: CASSPGTSGILDEQFF.

This chain joins TRBV5-1 and TRBJ1-1, with TRBD1 as a possible D gene (6 bases). The ends were cut back, 3 bases at V and 4 bases at J, with 13 bases in the middle. The CDR3 runs to 14 residues. Germline V gene data show CDR1 as SGHRS and CDR2 as YFSETQ. CDR3 sequence (DNA): TGCGCCAGCAGCTCCCAGGGGTCGGGCACTGAAGCTTTCTTT. It specifies CASSSQGSGTEAFF.

The rearrangement joins TRBV4-1 to TRBJ1-2; D might be TRBD1 (5 bases). This CDR3 contains 14 residues. Germline values: CDR1 MGHRA, CDR2 YSYEKL. Trimming removed 2 bases at V and 7 bases at J, with 14 bases between. CDR3 nucleotide sequence: TGCGCCAGCAGCCAAATAATCCAGGGATCTGGCTACACCTTC. This codes for CASSQIIQGSGYTF.

The DNA of the CDR3 is TGTGCCAGCAGCCTTAGCGGGAGTACACGAGAGACCCAGTACTTC. Translation gives CASSLSGSTRETQYF. The chain is built from TRBV2 and TRBJ2-5, with 9 bases aligning to TRBD2. There are 15 residues in the CDR3. Losses at the gene ends were 6 bases for V and 4 bases for J; bases not matched to a gene: 9. The V gene's germline CDR1 is SNHLY and CDR2 FYNNEI.

This clone was seen a single time. The rearrangement joins TRBV2 to TRBJ2-4; TRBD1 might be the D (6 bases). There are 15 residues in the CDR3. Trimming took 7 bases from V and 7 from J, leaving 20 bases between them. CDR1 SNHLY and CDR2 FYNNEI come from the germline V gene. This CDR3 is CASNGPRGGNNIQYF. CDR3 coding DNA: TGTGCCAGCAATGGGCCGAGAGGGGGTAACAACATTCAGTACTTC. The full variable domain, rest sourced from reference TRBV2 and TRBJ2-4, is EPEVTQTPSHQVTQMGQEVILRCVPISNHLYFYWYRQILGQKVEFLVSFYNNEISEKSEIFDDQFSVERPDGSNFTLKIRSTKLEDSAMYFCASNGPRGGNNIQYFGAGTRLSVL.

A few counts support this clone. The gene calls are TRBV30 and TRBJ1-5; D not resolved. Germline CDR1 is GTSNPN and CDR2 is SVGIG (reference sequence). This CDR3 has 13 amino acids. V lost 0 bases to trimming and J lost 3 bases, with 6 bases between them. CDR3 amino acids: CAWSVLNNQPQHF. CDR3 bases: TGTGCCTGGAGTGTACTAAACAATCAGCCCCAGCATTTT.

This clone was picked up a small number of times. The V and J genes are TRBV15 and TRBJ1-1; D is unclear. The CDR3 runs to 15 residues. Germline values: CDR1 LNHNV, CDR2 YYDKDF (reference sequence). Trimming shortened V by 0 bases and J by 0 bases, and 8 bases separated the two germline ends. CDR3 sequence reads: CATSRDPQLNTEAFF. CDR3 sequence (DNA): TGTGCCACCAGCAGAGATCCACAGCTGAACACTGAAGCTTTCTTT.

V is TRBV5-1 and J is TRBJ1-1; TRBD1 is a possible D gene (6 bases). V was clipped by 1 base and J by 7 bases, with 17 bases between them. CDR1 SGHRS and CDR2 YFSETQ come from the germline V gene. The CDR3 has 15 residues. CDR3 region: CASSLHYLQGHEAFF. The CDR3 region has the DNA TGCGCCAGCAGCTTGCATTATCTGCAGGGACATGAAGCTTTCTTT.

This clone was seen only a few times. The chain is built from TRBV7-3 and TRBJ2-2, with 7 bases matching TRBD1. In germline, CDR1 is SGHTA, CDR2 FQGTGA. This CDR3 comprises 14 residues. V lost 3 bases, J lost 6 bases, and 4 bases stayed unmatched. CDR3 sequence reads: CASSFTGDAGELFF. CDR3 in DNA: TGTGCCAGCAGCTTTACAGGGGATGCCGGGGAGCTGTTTTTT.